This T cell receptor (beta chain) was observed in a study of T-cell memory formation after mild COVID-19. A single record per CDR3 protein comes from TCRdb applying MiXCR to the 5' RACE reads. In the table there are 350,000 to 450,000 distinct CDR3 sequences, approximately 24% of which are singletons. The material sequenced was PBMCs or a T cell subset sorted from them (not recorded which). The TCR comes from an adult woman who had mild COVID-19 (a few samples of this study predate the infection). Cell type and time point are not known.

The CDR3 coding sequence is TGTGCCAGCAGTGGGGGCGGACATCTGAGCACTGAAGCTTTCTTT. It specifies CASSGGGHLSTEAFF. This chain joins TRBV2 and TRBJ1-1; a possible D gene is TRBD1 (5 bases). V was shortened by 4 bases and J by 4 bases, with 16 bases between the two germline ends. Germline CDR1 reads SNHLY; CDR2 reads FYNNEI. The CDR3 is made up of 15 amino acids.